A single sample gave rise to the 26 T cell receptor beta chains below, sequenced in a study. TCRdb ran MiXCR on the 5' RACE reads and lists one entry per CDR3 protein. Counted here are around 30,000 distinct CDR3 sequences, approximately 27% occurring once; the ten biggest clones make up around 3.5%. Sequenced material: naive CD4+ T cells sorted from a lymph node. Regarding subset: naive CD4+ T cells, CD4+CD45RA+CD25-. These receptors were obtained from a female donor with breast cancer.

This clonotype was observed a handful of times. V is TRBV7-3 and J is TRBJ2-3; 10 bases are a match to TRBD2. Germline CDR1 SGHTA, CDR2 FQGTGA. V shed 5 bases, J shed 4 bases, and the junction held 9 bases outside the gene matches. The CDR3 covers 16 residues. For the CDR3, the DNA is TGTGCCAGCAGCCCTCAACTAGCGGGATTAGCAGATACGCAGTATTTT. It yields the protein CASSPQLAGLADTQYF. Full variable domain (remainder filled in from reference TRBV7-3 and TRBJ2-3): GAGVSQTPSNKVTEKGKYVELRCDPISGHTALYWYRQSLGQGPEFLIYFQGTGAADDSGLPNDRFFAVRPEGSVSTLKIQRTERGDSAVYLCASSPQLAGLADTQYFGPGTRLTVL.

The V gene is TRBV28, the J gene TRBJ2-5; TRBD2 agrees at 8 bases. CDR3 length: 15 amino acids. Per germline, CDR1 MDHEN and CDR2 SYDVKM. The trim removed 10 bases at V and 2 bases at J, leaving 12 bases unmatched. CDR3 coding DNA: TGTGCCACCGAGGGAGCGAGCGGGGGACAAGAGACCCAGTACTTC. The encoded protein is CATEGASGGQETQYF. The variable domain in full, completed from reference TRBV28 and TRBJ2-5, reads DVKVTQSSRYLVKRTGEKVFLECVQDMDHENMFWYRQDPGLGLRLIYFSYDVKMKEKGDIPEGYSVSREKKERFSLILESASTNQTSMYLCATEGASGGQETQYFGPGTRLLVL.

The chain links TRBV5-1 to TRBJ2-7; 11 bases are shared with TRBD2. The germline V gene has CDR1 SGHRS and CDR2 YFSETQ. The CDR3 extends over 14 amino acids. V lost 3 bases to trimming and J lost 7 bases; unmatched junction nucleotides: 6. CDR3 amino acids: CASSSPGLAVEQYF. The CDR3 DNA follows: TGCGCCAGCAGCTCTCCGGGACTAGCGGTAGAGCAGTACTTC. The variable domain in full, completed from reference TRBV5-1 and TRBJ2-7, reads KAGVTQTPRYLIKTRGQQVTLSCSPISGHRSVSWYQQTPGQGLQFLFEYFSETQRNKGNFPGRFSGRQFSNSRSEMNVSTLELGDSALYLCASSSPGLAVEQYFGPGTRLTVT.

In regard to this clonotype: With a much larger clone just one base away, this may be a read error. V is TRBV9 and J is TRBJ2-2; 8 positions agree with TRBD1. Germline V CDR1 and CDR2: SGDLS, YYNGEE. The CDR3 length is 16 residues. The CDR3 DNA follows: TGTGTCAGCAGCCCACAGGGACAGGCTTACACCGGGGAGCTGTTTTTT. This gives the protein CVSSPQGQAYTGELFF.

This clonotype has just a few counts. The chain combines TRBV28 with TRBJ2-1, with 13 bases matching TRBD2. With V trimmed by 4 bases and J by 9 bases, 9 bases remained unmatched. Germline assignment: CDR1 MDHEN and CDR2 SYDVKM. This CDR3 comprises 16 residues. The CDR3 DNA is TGTGCCAGCAGTTCCGGACTAGCGGGAGAATATACTGAGCAGTTCTTC. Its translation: CASSSGLAGEYTEQFF. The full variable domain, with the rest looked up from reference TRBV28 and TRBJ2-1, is DVKVTQSSRYLVKRTGEKVFLECVQDMDHENMFWYRQDPGLGLRLIYFSYDVKMKEKGDIPEGYSVSREKKERFSLILESASTNQTSMYLCASSSGLAGEYTEQFFGPGTRLTVL.

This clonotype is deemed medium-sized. The CDR3 loop reads CASSPARGDSNQPQHF. The CDR3 bases are TGTGCCAGCAGCCCTGCCCGCGGGGATAGCAATCAGCCCCAGCATTTT. This sequence joins TRBV4-2 and TRBJ1-5; D gene unclear. Trimming cost V 4 bases and J 0 bases, with 13 bases left between them. Germline values: CDR1 LGHNA, CDR2 YNFKEQ. This CDR3 contains 16 residues.

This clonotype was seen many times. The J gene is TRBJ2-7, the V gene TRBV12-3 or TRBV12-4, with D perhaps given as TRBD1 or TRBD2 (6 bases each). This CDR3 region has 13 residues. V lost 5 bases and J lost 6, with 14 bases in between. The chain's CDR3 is CASSLTEGGEQYF. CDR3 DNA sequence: TGTGCCAGCAGTCTTACCGAGGGGGGCGAGCAGTACTTC.

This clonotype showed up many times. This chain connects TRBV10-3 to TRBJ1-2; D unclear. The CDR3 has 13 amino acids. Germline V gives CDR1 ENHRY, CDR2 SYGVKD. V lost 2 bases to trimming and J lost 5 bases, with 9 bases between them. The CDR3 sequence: CAISERAGYGYTF. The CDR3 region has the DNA TGTGCCATCAGTGAGCGGGCAGGATATGGCTACACCTTC.

The DNA for the CDR3 is TGCGCCAGCAGCCCACCCAGCGGGGGAGGGGATGAGCAGTTCTTC. Protein sequence: CASSPPSGGGDEQFF. The rearrangement joins TRBV5-1 to TRBJ2-1, with TRBD2 identical over 8 bases. After removal of 4 bases from V and 8 bases from J, the junction contained 11 bases not matched to a gene. This CDR3 spans 15 amino acids. CDR1 and CDR2 (germline): SGHRS, YFSETQ.

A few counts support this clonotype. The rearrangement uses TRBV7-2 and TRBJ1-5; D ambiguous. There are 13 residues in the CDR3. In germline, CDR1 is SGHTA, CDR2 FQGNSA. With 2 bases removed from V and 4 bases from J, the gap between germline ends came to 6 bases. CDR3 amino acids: CASSLQENQPQHF. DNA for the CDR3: TGTGCCAGCAGCTTACAGGAGAATCAGCCCCAGCATTTT.

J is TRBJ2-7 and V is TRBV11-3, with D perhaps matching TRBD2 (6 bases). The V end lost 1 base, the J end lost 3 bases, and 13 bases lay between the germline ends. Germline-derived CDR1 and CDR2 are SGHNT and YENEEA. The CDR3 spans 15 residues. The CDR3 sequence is CASSLGGGSIYEQYF. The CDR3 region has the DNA TGTGCCAGCAGCTTAGGAGGAGGGAGCATCTACGAGCAGTACTTC.

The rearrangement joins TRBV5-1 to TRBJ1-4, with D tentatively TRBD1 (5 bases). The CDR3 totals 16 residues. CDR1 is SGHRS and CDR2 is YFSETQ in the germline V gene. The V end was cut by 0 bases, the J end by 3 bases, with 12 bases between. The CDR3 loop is CASSLGQHGANEKLFF. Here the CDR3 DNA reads TGCGCCAGCAGCTTGGGACAGCATGGAGCTAATGAAAAACTGTTTTTT.

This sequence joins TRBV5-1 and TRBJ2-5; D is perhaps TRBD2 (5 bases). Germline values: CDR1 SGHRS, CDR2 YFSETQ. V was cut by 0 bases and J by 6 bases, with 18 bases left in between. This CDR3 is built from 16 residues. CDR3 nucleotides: TGCGCCAGCAGCTTGGGTATGGGTCTCCCCGGGAAGACCCAGTACTTC. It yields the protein CASSLGMGLPGKTQYF.

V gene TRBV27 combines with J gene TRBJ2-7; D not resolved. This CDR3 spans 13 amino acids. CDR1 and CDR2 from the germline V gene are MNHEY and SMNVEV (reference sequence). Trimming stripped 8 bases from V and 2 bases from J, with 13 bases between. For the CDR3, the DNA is TGTGCCAGCGGGCGACACGGAACCTACGAGCAGTACTTC. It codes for CASGRHGTYEQYF.

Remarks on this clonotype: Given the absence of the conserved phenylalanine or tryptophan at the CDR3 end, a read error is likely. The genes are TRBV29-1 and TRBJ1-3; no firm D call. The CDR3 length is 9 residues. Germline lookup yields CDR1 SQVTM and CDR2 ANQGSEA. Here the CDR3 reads CSAGNTIYL. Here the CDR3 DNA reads TGCAGCGCTGGGAACACCATATATCTT.

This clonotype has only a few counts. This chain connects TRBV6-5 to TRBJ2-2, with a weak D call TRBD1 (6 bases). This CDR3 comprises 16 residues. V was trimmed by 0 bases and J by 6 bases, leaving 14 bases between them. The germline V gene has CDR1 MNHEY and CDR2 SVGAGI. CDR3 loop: CASSYSSTGSPGELFF. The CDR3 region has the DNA TGTGCCAGCAGTTACTCTAGCACAGGGAGCCCCGGGGAGCTGTTTTTT.

The CDR3 DNA follows: TGTGCCAGCATCCTCAATGAGACCAAAAACATTCAGTACTTC. Translating it yields CASILNETKNIQYF. The chain employs TRBV12-3 or TRBV12-4 and TRBJ2-4; no definite D call. This CDR3 spans 14 amino acids. The V and J ends lost 7 bases and 2 bases respectively, with 12 bases between them.

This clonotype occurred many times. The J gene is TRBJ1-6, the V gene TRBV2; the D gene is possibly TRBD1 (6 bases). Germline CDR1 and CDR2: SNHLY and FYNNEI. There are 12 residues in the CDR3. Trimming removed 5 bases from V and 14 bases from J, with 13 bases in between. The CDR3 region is CASSYRVFTLHF. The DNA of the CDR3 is TGTGCCAGCAGTTACAGGGTCTTCACCCTCCACTTT.

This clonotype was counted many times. For the CDR3, the DNA is TGCAGCGTTCAAGGGGCGCAGGACGGGGAGCTGTTTTTT. This encodes CSVQGAQDGELFF. V and J are TRBV29-1 and TRBJ2-2; maybe TRBD1 (5 bases). This CDR3 comprises 13 residues. The germline CDR1 and CDR2 sequences are SQVTM and ANQGSEA. Trimming pared 5 bases from V and 7 bases from J, leaving 14 bases between.

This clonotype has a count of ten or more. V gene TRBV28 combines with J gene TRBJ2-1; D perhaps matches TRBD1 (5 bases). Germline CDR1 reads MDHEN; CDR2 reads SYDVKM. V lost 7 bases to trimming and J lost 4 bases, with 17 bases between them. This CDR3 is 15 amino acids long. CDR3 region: CASNPEPRGYNEQFF. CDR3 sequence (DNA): TGTGCCAGCAACCCGGAACCTAGGGGATACAATGAGCAGTTCTTC.

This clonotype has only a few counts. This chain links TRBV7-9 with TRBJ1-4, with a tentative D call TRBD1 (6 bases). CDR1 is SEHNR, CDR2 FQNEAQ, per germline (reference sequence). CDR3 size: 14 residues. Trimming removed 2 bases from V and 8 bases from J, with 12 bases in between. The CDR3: CASSLRGGLEKLFF. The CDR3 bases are TGTGCCAGCAGCTTAAGGGGGGGACTCGAAAAACTGTTTTTT.

CDR3 nucleotides: TGTGCCAGCAGCCCCTATTTTTCAGATACGCAGTATTTT. This encodes CASSPYFSDTQYF. The gene calls are TRBV7-2 and TRBJ2-3; D gene ambiguous. Germline-derived CDR1 and CDR2 are SGHTA and FQGNSA. Trimming cost V 5 bases and J 4 bases, with 10 bases left between them. The CDR3 totals 13 residues.

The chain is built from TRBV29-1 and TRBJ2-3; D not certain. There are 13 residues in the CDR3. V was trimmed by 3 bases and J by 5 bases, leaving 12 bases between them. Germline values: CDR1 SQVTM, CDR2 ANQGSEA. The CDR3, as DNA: TGCAGCGTTGACGGTGGCTTGGGAGATACGCAGTATTTT. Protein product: CSVDGGLGDTQYF.

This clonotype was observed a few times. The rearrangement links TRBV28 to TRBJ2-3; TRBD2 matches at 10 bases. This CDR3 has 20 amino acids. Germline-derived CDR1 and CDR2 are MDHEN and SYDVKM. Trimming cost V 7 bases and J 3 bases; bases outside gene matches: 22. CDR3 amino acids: CASTKGGLAGDGDITDTQYF. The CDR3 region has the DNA TGTGCCAGCACCAAGGGCGGCCTAGCGGGAGATGGGGATATAACAGATACGCAGTATTTT.

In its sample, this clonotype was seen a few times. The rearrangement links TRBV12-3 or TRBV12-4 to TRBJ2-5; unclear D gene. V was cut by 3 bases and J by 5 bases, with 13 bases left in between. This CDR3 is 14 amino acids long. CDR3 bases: TGTGCCAGCAGTTTCGCGGACGTGGAGGAGACCCAGTACTTC. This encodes CASSFADVEETQYF.

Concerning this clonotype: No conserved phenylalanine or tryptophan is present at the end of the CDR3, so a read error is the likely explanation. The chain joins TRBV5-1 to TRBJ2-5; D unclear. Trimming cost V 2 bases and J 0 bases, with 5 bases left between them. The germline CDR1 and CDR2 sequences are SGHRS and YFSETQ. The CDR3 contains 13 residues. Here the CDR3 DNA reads TGCGCCAGCAGCTTTGGCGACCAAGAGACCCAGTACTCC. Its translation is CASSFGDQETQYS.